This TCR beta chain was sequenced in a study of Tregs in tolerant kidney transplant recipients (dated by TCRdb to between 2018 and 2021). About the study as a whole: The study applied TCRbeta sequencing to find donor-specific regulatory T cells before combined kidney and bone marrow transplantation and then followed those same cells after transplant. TCRbeta repertoire sequencing was used in a few healthy controls to compare several methods for expanding Tregs specific for an allogeneic donor.

The table lists this clone with a few counts. It has no known antigen specificity. Within one base of it there is no much larger clone, and no base qualities were kept. For TCRbeta CDR3 sequencing, genomic DNA was extracted from sorted cells using the QIAGEN DNeasy Blood and Tissue Kit. High-throughput TCRbeta CDR3 sequencing, which included PCR amplification with bias correction and internal controls, was done commercially through immunoSEQ. Processing in the source paper ran as follows. Unique productive TCRbeta sequences were defined by CDR3 nucleotide sequence where primers matched, and otherwise by CDR3 amino acid sequence together with Vbeta and Jbeta genes. As a correction for sorting error, sequences shared between sorted populations at a frequency ratio of 2:1 or less were discarded, and the remaining shared sequences were assigned to the higher population. Donor-reactive sequences were defined as at least 5-fold expanded in CFSE-low cells versus unstimulated cells, with frequency of at least 0.01% in CFSE-low cells. Repertoire divergence was quantified by Jensen-Shannon divergence using the top 100 TCRbeta sequences ranked by frequency. When a sample had multiple sequencing runs, each run was corrected for sorting error separately and the runs were then pooled. TCRdb took this table from immuneACCESS and kept in-frame rearrangements with V and J called. Such tables lack part of the clones; where checked against another copy, unresolved V genes explain under half of the gap, and the rest is unexplained. The V and J calls and clone size are taken from that table; D and trimming were inferred from the DNA. This sample lists some 250,000 clones; about 86% were detected once. In total, the top ten clones hold 0.64% of the sample.

Broad study findings and their caveats: Biological reproducibility was not directly assessed, although technical replication error appeared to be minimal. Expanding Tregs with activated donor B cells appeared to identify the most biologically relevant and donor-specific TCRbeta repertoire. Because only a small number of patients were included, the study had limitations, and the results will need to be validated in larger populations as well as under other immunosuppression protocols.

Unstimulated Tregs (CD4+CD25+CD127-), CD4+ non-Tregs (CD4+CD25-), CD4 and CD8 cells were FACS-sorted from thawed PBMCs. Healthy control blood came either as purchased buffy coats or from healthy volunteers. Healthy control blood was separated into PBMCs by Ficoll density gradient and cryopreserved, and patient PBMCs were collected both before and after transplant. This clonotype was obtained from a human donor in good health. Sequencing used CD4+ T cells from blood.

The CDR3 protein is CASTFPGGRKETQYF. Read as DNA, the sequence is TGTGCCAGCACCTTTCCCGGGGGCCGGAAAGAGACCCAGTACTTC. The chain is made from TRBV2 and TRBJ2-5; the D call is possibly TRBD1 or TRBD2, each sharing 6 bases. The germline ends are 18 bases apart after V is trimmed by 7 bases and J by 3 bases. The CDR3 spans 15 residues, from the cysteine through the phenylalanine. Only the CDR3 DNA stays, 45 bases, in frame from base 1. Based on the germline V gene, the CDR1 and CDR2 sequences are SNHLY and FYNNEI.